A single sample gave rise to the 20 T cell receptor beta chains below, sequenced in a study of blood T cell repertoires in COVID-19. Here immunoSEQ multiplex PCR was the method, and the copy in TCRdb shows in-frame clones only, minus some. The sample gives 250,000 to 300,000 clones, about 91% of which show up once; roughly an eighth is in the top ten. Sequencing was done on a sample of peripheral blood. These receptor sequences come from a woman aged 55-69 years with acute or convalescent COVID-19.

In DNA form, the CDR3 reads TGTGCCAGCAGCTTCGGGACTCGAAATAATTCACCCCTCCACTTT. Encoded protein: CASSFGTRNNSPLHF. V usage is TRBV5-8 and J usage is TRBJ1-6, with TRBD1 as a possible D gene (5 bases). The CDR3 runs to 15 residues. Deletions cut 2 bases from V and 5 bases from J, with 11 bases between. Germline CDR1 is SGHTS and CDR2 is YDEGEE.

V and J are TRBV5-1 and TRBJ2-1; TRBD2 aligns across 12 bases. The CDR3 is 17 amino acids. Germline lookup yields CDR1 SGHRS and CDR2 YFSETQ. Losses at the gene ends were 1 base for V and 3 bases for J; bases not matched to a gene: 5. The CDR3 nucleotides are TGCGCCAGCAGCTTGAAGACTAGCGGGGGAAACTACAATGAGCAGTTCTTC. This codes for CASSLKTSGGNYNEQFF.

This chain links TRBV27 with TRBJ2-1, with 10 bases aligning to TRBD2. Per the germline V gene, CDR1 is MNHEY and CDR2 is SMNVEV (reference sequence). This CDR3 contains 17 residues. V shed 2 bases, J shed 2 bases, and the junction held 6 bases outside the gene matches. Here the CDR3 DNA reads TGTGCCAGCAGTTTACCCCAGAGCGGGGGGGCCTACAATGAGCAGTTCTTC. This codes for CASSLPQSGGAYNEQFF.

The rearrangement joins TRBV18 to TRBJ1-6; perhaps TRBD1 as D (6 bases). From germline, CDR1 is KGHSH and CDR2 LQKENI. The CDR3 covers 13 residues. Trimming removed 4 bases at V and 7 bases at J, with 8 bases between. The CDR3 reads CASSLDRNSPLHF. The CDR3 bases are TGTGCCAGCTCACTGGACAGAAATTCACCCCTCCACTTT.

This chain connects TRBV15 to TRBJ2-6; D might be TRBD2 (5 bases). V dropped 0 bases and J dropped 2 bases, with 5 bases sitting between them. There are 15 residues in the CDR3. CDR1 and CDR2 from the germline V gene are LNHNV and YYDKDF (reference sequence). The CDR3 is CATSRDGAGANVLTF. CDR3 in DNA: TGTGCCACCAGCAGAGACGGGGCTGGGGCCAACGTCCTGACTTTC.

The rearrangement uses TRBV5-6 and TRBJ2-7; 8 positions match TRBD1. The trim removed 4 bases at V and 3 bases at J, leaving 12 bases unmatched. This CDR3 is 16 amino acids long. Germline V CDR1 and CDR2: SGHDT, YYEEEE. The CDR3 bases are TGTGCCAGCAGCCGGGACAGGTCCTATCTCAGCTACGAGCAGTACTTC. Its protein product is CASSRDRSYLSYEQYF.

The chain is built from TRBV2 and TRBJ1-2; 8 positions match TRBD1. CDR3 length: 18 residues. Germline CDR1 is SNHLY and CDR2 is FYNNEI. Trimming at V came to 1 base and at J to 1 base, leaving 11 bases not matched to a gene. Here the CDR3 reads CASSEVPRDRSFNYGYTF. In DNA, the CDR3 is TGTGCCAGCAGTGAAGTGCCCCGGGACAGGTCTTTTAACTATGGCTACACCTTC.

The chain recombines TRBV2 with TRBJ2-7; 14 nucleotides align to TRBD2. The ends lost 6 bases at V and 6 bases at J; junction bases unmatched: 1. Germline assignment: CDR1 SNHLY and CDR2 FYNNEI. The CDR3 loop spans 13 amino acids. The CDR3 DNA is TGTGCCAGCAGCGGACTAGCGGGGGGCGAGCAGTACTTC. Residues: CASSGLAGGEQYF.

V is TRBV4-3 and J is TRBJ2-3, with TRBD2 as a possible D gene (6 bases). Trimming removed 3 bases from V and 0 bases from J, with 10 bases in between. Germline V gene lookup returns CDR1 LGHNA and CDR2 YSLEER. CDR3 length: 15 residues. Here the CDR3 reads CASSHLGTSTDTQYF. The CDR3 bases are TGCGCCAGCAGCCATCTCGGGACTAGCACAGATACGCAGTATTTT.

The V and J genes are TRBV2 and TRBJ1-6; perhaps TRBD1 as D (6 bases). CDR1 is SNHLY, CDR2 FYNNEI, per germline. The CDR3 totals 15 residues. V lost 3 bases and J 9 bases, leaving 15 bases between the germline ends. The CDR3 region is CASSDATGWGSPLHF. The DNA of the CDR3 is TGTGCCAGCAGTGACGCTACAGGGTGGGGTTCACCCCTCCACTTT.

V is TRBV9 and J is TRBJ1-4; 7 bases are shared with TRBD1. The CDR3 length is 15 residues. Germline CDR1 is SGDLS and CDR2 is YYNGEE. J lost 7 bases, V lost 7 bases, and 13 bases had no gene match. The CDR3 coding sequence is TGTGCCAGCTCGGTTTCGGGACAGTTCGGTGAAAAACTGTTTTTT. It yields the protein CASSVSGQFGEKLFF.

This chain links TRBV10-3 with TRBJ1-1; D remains ambiguous. The CDR3 is made up of 13 amino acids. Germline CDR1 and CDR2: ENHRY and SYGVKD. The V end lost 4 bases, the J end lost 3 bases, and 9 bases lay between the germline ends. CDR3 loop: CAISGGAYTEAFF. DNA for the CDR3: TGTGCCATCAGTGGGGGAGCCTACACTGAAGCTTTCTTT.

This CDR3 reads CASSFRAPTSGSAYNEQFF. CDR3 DNA sequence: TGTGCCAGCAGTTTTCGGGCCCCCACTAGCGGGAGTGCCTACAATGAGCAGTTCTTC. V gene TRBV27 combines with J gene TRBJ2-1; 11 bases are a match to TRBD2. This CDR3 is 19 amino acids long. V lost 3 bases and J lost 2; bases outside the gene matches: 12. Per the germline V gene, CDR1 is MNHEY and CDR2 is SMNVEV (reference sequence).

The rearrangement uses TRBV18 and TRBJ2-6, with 13 positions matching TRBD2. Per the germline V gene, CDR1 is KGHSH and CDR2 is LQKENI. Trimming removed 2 bases from V and 3 bases from J; junction bases left unmatched: 4. CDR3 length: 18 residues. CDR3 DNA sequence: TGTGCCAGCTCACCAACTAGACTAGCGGGAGGTGGGGCCAACGTCCTGACTTTC. This sequence encodes CASSPTRLAGGGANVLTF.

The chain uses TRBV10-3 and TRBJ2-7; 11 bases agree with TRBD2. After removal of 2 bases from V and 0 bases from J, the junction contained 12 bases not matched to a gene. CDR1 and CDR2 from the germline V gene are ENHRY and SYGVKD. CDR3 length: 19 residues. CDR3 coding DNA: TGTGCCATCAGTGAGCGGAGACTAGCGGGAAGGCGGCCCTCCTACGAGCAGTACTTC. Translation gives CAISERRLAGRRPSYEQYF.

This rearrangement joins TRBV13 to TRBJ1-1, with a weak D call TRBD1 (5 bases). Germline V gene sequence: CDR1 PRHDT, CDR2 FYEKMQ (reference sequence). V shed 0 bases and J shed 2 bases, with 7 bases lying between them. The CDR3 is 14 residues long. This chain's CDR3 is CASSLGTVNTEAFF. The CDR3 nucleotides are TGTGCCAGCAGCTTAGGGACAGTAAACACTGAAGCTTTCTTT.

This rearrangement joins TRBV7-9 to TRBJ1-6, with D unclear. V lost 5 bases and J 6 bases, leaving 8 bases between the germline ends. The CDR3 is made up of 13 amino acids. Germline CDR1 and CDR2: SEHNR and FQNEAQ (reference sequence). The CDR3 bases are TGTGCCAGCAGCCCCAGGTTTAATTCACCCCTCCACTTT. It is translated as CASSPRFNSPLHF.

V gene TRBV24-1 combines with J gene TRBJ2-1; D might be TRBD2 (5 bases). Germline V CDR1 and CDR2: KGHDR, SFDVKD. This CDR3 is 16 amino acids long. V was shortened by 3 bases and J by 7 bases, with 18 bases between the two germline ends. In DNA form, the CDR3 reads TGTGCCACCAGTGATCCTTCTTACTTGGAGGCGAATGAGCAGTTCTTC. This encodes CATSDPSYLEANEQFF.

The rearrangement joins TRBV14 to TRBJ1-1, with no clear D. The V gene's germline CDR1 is SGHDN and CDR2 FVKESK. CDR3 size: 15 residues. The V gene lost 3 bases and the J gene lost 0 bases, with 11 bases spanning the gap. CDR3 region: CASSQVRQMNTEAFF. CDR3 coding DNA: TGTGCCAGCAGCCAGGTGAGGCAGATGAACACTGAAGCTTTCTTT.

The chain couples TRBV6-5 to TRBJ2-7, with 9 bases matching TRBD1. Losses at the gene ends were 4 bases for V and 2 bases for J; bases not matched to a gene: 6. Germline V gives CDR1 MNHEY, CDR2 SVGAGI. The CDR3 spans 15 residues. The CDR3 protein is CASSLSTGGTYEQYF. CDR3 in DNA: TGTGCCAGCAGTTTATCGACAGGGGGAACCTACGAGCAGTACTTC.